A selection of T cell receptor beta chains follows, all from one sample in a study of spatial heterogeneity in lung cancer. Using its own MiXCR run on the 5' RACE reads, TCRdb lists one record per CDR3 protein. This table holds about 92,000 distinct CDR3 sequences, more than 10% found once. The specimen was PBMCs, collected at surgery. Receptor source: a male donor with early-stage non-small cell lung cancer. Both conserved end residues are trimmed from each CDR3.

V gene,CDR3 length,J gene,CDR3 protein
TRBV14,13,TRBJ2-5,ASSQGLADQETQY
TRBV12-3/TRBV12-4,11,TRBJ1-4,ASSLQGAEKLF
TRBV24-1,13,TRBJ1-5,ATSVWTGGNQPQH
TRBV5-6,13,TRBJ2-3,ASSFYGARWDTQY
TRBV4-1,10,TRBJ1-1,ASSQPQTEAF
TRBV4-3,15,TRBJ1-3,ASSQDIGPIPGNTIY
TRBV28,14,TRBJ1-1,ASSFFQGGFGTEAF
TRBV2,12,TRBJ2-7,ASLGGTGTGMEY
TRBV27,12,TRBJ2-7,ASSPRDREDEQY
TRBV10-3,11,TRBJ1-1,AISDPRNTEAF
TRBV7-9,14,TRBJ2-7,ASSPHRLGQGNEQY
TRBV24-1,13,TRBJ2-3,ATSLGGGSTDTQY
TRBV7-2,13,TRBJ2-3,ASSLVPVSTDTQY